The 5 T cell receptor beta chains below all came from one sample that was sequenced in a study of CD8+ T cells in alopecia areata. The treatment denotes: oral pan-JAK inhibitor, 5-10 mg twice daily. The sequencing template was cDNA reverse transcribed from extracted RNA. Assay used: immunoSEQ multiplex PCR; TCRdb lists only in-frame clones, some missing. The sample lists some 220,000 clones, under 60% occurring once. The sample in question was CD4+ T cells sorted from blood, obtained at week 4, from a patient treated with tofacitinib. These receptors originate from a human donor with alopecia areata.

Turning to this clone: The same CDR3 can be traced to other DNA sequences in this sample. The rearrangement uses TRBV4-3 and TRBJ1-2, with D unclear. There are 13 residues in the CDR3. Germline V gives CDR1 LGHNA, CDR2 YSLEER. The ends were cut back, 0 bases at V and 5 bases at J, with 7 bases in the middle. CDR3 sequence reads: CASSQDTGYGYTF. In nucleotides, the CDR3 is TGCGCCAGCAGCCAAGATACGGGATATGGCTACACCTTC.

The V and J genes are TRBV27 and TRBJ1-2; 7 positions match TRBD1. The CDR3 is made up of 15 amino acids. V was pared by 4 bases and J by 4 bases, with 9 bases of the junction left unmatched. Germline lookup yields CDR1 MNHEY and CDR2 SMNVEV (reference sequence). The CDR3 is CASSSPGGQFYGYTF. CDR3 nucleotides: TGTGCCAGCAGTTCCCCGGGGGGACAGTTCTATGGCTACACCTTC.

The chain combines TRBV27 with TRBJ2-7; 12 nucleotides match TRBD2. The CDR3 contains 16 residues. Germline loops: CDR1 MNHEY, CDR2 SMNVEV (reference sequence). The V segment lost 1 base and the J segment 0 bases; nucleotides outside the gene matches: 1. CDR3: CASSLWTSGASYEQYF. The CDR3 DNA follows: TGTGCCAGCAGTTTATGGACTAGCGGGGCCTCCTACGAGCAGTACTTC.

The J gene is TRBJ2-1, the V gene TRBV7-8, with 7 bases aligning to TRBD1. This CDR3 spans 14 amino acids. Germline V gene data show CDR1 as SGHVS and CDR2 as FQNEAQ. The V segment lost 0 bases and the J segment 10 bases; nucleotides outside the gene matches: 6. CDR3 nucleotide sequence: TGTGCCAGCAGCTTAGCGACAGGGTCCGGGGAGCAGTTCTTC. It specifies CASSLATGSGEQFF.

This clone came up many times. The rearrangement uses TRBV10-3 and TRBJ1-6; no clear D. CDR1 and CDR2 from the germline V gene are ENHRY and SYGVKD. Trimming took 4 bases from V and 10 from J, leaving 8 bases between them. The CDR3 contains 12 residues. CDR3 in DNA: TGTGCCATCAGTGTGCCCGGATCACCCCTCCACTTT. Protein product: CAISVPGSPLHF.